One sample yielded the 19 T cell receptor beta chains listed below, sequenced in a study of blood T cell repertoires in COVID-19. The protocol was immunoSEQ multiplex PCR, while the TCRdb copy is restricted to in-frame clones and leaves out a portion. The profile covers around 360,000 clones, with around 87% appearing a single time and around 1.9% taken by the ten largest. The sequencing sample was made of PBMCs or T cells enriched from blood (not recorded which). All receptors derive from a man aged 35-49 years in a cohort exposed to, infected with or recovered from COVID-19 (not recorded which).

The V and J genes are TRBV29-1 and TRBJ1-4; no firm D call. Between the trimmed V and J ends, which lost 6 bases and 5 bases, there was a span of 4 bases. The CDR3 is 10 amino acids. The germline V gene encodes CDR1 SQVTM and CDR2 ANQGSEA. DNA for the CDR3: TGCAGCGTCAAAAATGAAAAACTGTTTTTT. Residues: CSVKNEKLFF.

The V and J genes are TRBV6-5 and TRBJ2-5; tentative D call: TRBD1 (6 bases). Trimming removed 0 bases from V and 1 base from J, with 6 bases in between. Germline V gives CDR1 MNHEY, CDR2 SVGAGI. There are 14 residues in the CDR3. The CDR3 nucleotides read TGTGCCAGCAGTTACTCACAGGGCCAAGAGACCCAGTACTTC. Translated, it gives CASSYSQGQETQYF.

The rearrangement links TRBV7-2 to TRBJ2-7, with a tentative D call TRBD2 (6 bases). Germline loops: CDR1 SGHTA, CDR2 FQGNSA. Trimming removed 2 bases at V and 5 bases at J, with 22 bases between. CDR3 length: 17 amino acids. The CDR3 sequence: CASSLFGGGGNADEQYF. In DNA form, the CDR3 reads TGTGCCAGCAGCTTATTCGGTGGCGGCGGGAACGCGGACGAGCAGTACTTC.

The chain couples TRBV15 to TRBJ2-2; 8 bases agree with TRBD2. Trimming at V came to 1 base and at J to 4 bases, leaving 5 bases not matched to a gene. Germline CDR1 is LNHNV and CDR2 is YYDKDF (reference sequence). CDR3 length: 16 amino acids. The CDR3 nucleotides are TGTGCCACCAGCAGAGTAGCGGGAAAGGGCACCGGGGAGCTGTTTTTT. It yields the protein CATSRVAGKGTGELFF.

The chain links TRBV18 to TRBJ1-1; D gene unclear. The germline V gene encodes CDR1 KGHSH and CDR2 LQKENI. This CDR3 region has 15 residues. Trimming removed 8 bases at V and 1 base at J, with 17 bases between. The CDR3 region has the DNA TGTGCCAGCACAAAACTCGGGGTAACGAACACTGAAGCTTTCTTT. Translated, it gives CASTKLGVTNTEAFF.

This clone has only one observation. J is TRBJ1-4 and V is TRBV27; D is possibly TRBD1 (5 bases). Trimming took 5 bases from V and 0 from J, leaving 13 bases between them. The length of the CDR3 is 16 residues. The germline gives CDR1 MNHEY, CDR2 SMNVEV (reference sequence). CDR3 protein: CASSAYGGATNEKLFF. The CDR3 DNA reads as TGTGCCAGCAGTGCCTACGGGGGAGCAACTAATGAAAAACTGTTTTTT.

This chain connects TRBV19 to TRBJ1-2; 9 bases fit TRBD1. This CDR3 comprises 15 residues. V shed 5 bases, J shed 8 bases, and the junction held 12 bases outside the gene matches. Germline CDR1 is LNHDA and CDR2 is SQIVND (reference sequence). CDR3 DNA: TGTGCCAGTAGTCTTCGACCGGGACAGGGAGGGGGCTACACCTTC. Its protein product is CASSLRPGQGGGYTF. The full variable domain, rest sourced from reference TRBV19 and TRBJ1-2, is DGGITQSPKYLFRKEGQNVTLSCEQNLNHDAMYWYRQDPGQGLRLIYYSQIVNDFQKGDIAEGYSVSREKKESFPLTVTSAQKNPTAFYLCASSLRPGQGGGYTFGSGTRLTVV.

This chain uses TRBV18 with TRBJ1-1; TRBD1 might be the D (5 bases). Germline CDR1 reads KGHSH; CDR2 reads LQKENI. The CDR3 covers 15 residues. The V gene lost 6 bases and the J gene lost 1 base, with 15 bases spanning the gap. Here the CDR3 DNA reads TGTGCCAGCTCCCAAACAACAGGATCGAACACTGAAGCTTTCTTT. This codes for CASSQTTGSNTEAFF. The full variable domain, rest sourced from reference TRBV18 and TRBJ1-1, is NAGVMQNPRHLVRRRGQEARLRCSPMKGHSHVYWYRQLPEEGLKFMVYLQKENIIDESGMPKERFSAEFPKEGPSILRIQQVVRGDSAAYFCASSQTTGSNTEAFFGQGTRLTVV.

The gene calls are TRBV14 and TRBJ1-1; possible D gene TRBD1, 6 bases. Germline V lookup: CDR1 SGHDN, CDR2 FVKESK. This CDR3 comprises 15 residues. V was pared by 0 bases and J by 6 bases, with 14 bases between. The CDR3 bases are TGTGCCAGCAGCCAAGAATATAGGGGGATGGCTGAAGCTTTCTTT. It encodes CASSQEYRGMAEAFF.

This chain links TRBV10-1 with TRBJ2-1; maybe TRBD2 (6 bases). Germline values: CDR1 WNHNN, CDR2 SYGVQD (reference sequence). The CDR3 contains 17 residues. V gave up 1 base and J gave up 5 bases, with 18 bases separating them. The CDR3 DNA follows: TGCGCCAGCAGTGAGTTTGGCGGGACCCCTCTGGACAATGAGCAGTTCTTC. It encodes CASSEFGGTPLDNEQFF.

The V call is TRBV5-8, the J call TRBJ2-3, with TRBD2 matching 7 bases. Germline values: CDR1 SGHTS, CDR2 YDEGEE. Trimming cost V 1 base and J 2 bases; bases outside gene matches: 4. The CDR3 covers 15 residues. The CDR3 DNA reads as TGTGCCAGCAGCTTGTGGGGACTAAACACAGATACGCAGTATTTT. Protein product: CASSLWGLNTDTQYF.

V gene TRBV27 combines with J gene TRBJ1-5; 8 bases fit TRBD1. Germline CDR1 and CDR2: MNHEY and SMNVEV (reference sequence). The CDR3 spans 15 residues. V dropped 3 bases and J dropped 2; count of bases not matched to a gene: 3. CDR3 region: CASSFQGQGNQPQHF. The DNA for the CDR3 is TGTGCCAGCAGTTTCCAGGGACAGGGCAATCAGCCCCAGCATTTT.

The CDR3 nucleotides read TGTGCCAGCTCACCCCGGGACACGATTATTCCCCAGCATTTT. Amino acid sequence: CASSPRDTIIPQHF. The chain uses TRBV18 and TRBJ1-5; the D gene is possibly TRBD1 (6 bases). V lost 3 bases to trimming and J lost 10 bases, with 16 bases between them. Germline assignment: CDR1 KGHSH and CDR2 LQKENI. This CDR3 contains 14 residues.

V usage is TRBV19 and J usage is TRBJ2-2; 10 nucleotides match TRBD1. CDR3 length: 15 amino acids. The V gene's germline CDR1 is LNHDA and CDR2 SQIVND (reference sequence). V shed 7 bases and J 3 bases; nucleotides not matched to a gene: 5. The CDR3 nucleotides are TGTGCCAGTAAATGGGGACAGGGGTACACCGGGGAGCTGTTTTTT. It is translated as CASKWGQGYTGELFF.

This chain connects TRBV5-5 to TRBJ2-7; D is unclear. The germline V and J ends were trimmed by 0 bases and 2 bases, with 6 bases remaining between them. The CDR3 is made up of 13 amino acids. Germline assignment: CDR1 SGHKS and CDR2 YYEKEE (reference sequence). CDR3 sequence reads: CASSLANTYEQYF. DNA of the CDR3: TGTGCCAGCAGCTTGGCAAACACCTACGAGCAGTACTTC. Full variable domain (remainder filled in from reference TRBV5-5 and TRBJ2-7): DAGVTQSPTHLIKTRGQQVTLRCSPISGHKSVSWYQQVLGQGPQFIFQYYEKEERGRGNFPDRFSARQFPNYSSELNVNALLLGDSALYLCASSLANTYEQYFGPGTRLTVT.

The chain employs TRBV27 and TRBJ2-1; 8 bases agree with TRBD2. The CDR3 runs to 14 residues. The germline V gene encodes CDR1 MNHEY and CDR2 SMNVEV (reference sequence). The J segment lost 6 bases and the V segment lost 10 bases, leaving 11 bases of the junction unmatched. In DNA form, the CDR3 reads TGTGCCACCCGATATCGGGGGGGAGGCAATGAGCAGTTCTTC. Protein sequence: CATRYRGGGNEQFF.

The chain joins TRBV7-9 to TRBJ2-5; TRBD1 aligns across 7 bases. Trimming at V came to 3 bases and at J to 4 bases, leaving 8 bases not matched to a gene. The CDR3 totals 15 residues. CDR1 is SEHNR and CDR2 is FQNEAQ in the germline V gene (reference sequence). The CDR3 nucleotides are TGTGCCAGCAGCTTTAGACAGGGCCTGCGAGAGACCCAGTACTTC. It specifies CASSFRQGLRETQYF.

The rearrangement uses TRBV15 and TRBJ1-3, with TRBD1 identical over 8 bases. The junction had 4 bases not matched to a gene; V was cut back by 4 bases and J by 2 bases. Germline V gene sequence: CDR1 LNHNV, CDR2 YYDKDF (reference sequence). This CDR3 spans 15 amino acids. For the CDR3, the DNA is TGTGCCACCAGCAAGGACAGGGTGGCTGGAAACACCATATATTTT. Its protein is CATSKDRVAGNTIYF.

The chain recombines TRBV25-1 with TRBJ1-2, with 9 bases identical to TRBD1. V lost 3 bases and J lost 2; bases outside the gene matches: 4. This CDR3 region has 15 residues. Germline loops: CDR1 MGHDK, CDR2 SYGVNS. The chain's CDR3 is CASSEQTGGNYGYTF. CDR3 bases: TGTGCCAGCAGTGAGCAGACAGGGGGGAACTATGGCTACACCTTC.